This T cell receptor (beta chain) was sequenced in a study of cytomegalovirus exposure and HLA in healthy donors. CDR3 size: 13 residues. Trimming removed 2 bases at V and 5 bases at J, with 8 bases between. Germline assignment: CDR1 MNHNS and CDR2 SASEGT. Produced via immunoSEQ multiplex PCR; TCRdb's table is partial and in-frame only. The sample has around 140,000 clones, 87% seen once. General study points: That first-cohort TCR clusters tended to co-occur in the roughly 120 validation repertoires was found in a later analysis. The classifier was said to identify cytomegalovirus status with high specificity and sensitivity. Among the CMV-associated chains, three were confirmed in vitro as specific for CMV antigens.

On this clone itself: No antigen is known for it.

The genes are TRBV6-1 and TRBJ2-3; D uncertain. The specimen was PBMCs. The clonotype comes from a young man in good health and CMV-seropositive. Here the CDR3 reads CASSETERDTQYF. The DNA of the CDR3 is TGTGCCAGCAGTGAAACAGAGAGAGATACGCAGTATTTT.